This T cell receptor (beta chain) was found in a study of shared clonotypes between healthy human individuals. Findings of the study overall: The sharing of 5% to 6.5% of naive CD4 clonotypes was seen across a few donors.

Clones were sequenced by immunoSEQ multiplex PCR, and TCRdb holds only the in-frame ones, with some missing. The top ten hold 0.36% of the sample, which has 2 million to 2.5 million clones, roughly 93% seen once. Notes on this clone: Its antigen is not known.

Naive CD4+ cells were CD45RA-selected; the remaining cells were memory. The V gene's germline CDR1 is KGHSH and CDR2 LQKENI. The CDR3 runs 15 residues. V shed 8 bases and J shed 3 bases, with 16 bases lying between them. The receptor comes from a man younger than 30 in good health. Some clones in this sample may be carry-over from other donors' samples. The sequenced material came from naive CD4+ T cells from PBMCs. Subset noted: CD45RA+ positively selected. The chain combines TRBV18 with TRBJ2-2; D might be TRBD1 (5 bases). The CDR3 nucleotides read TGTGCCAGCCGAACCCCAGGGCTCGACACCGGGGAGCTGTTTTTT. This sequence encodes CASRTPGLDTGELFF.